The 28 T cell receptor beta chains presented below share a single source sample, sequenced in a study of shared clonotypes between healthy human individuals. Repertoires were generated with immunoSEQ multiplex PCR, while TCRdb's copy carries only in-frame clones and drops some. In the table there are roughly 1,000,000 clones, around 78% of which are singletons. Sequenced input: memory CD4+ T cells from PBMCs. Subset specified: CD45RA-negative fraction. These receptors were obtained from a man younger than 30 in good health. Some clones in this sample may be carry-over from other donors' samples.

J is TRBJ2-5 and V is TRBV9, with D unresolved. The CDR3 runs to 14 residues. V lost 0 bases, J lost 2 bases, and 8 bases lay in between. Germline V gene sequence: CDR1 SGDLS, CDR2 YYNGEE. Written as DNA, the CDR3 is TGTGCCAGCAGCGTAGGGTCAGAACAAGAGACCCAGTACTTC. Encoded protein: CASSVGSEQETQYF.

The CDR3 DNA reads as TGTGCCAGCAGTTTGTGGGGGGCTGGCACAGATACGCAGTATTTT. Its protein product is CASSLWGAGTDTQYF. The J gene is TRBJ2-3, the V gene TRBV28, with D tentatively TRBD1 or TRBD2 (6 bases each). Germline CDR1 MDHEN, CDR2 SYDVKM. This CDR3 comprises 15 residues. V was trimmed by 3 bases and J by 1 base, leaving 11 bases between them.

About this clone: The sample contains more than one DNA sequence encoding this CDR3. This chain links TRBV18 with TRBJ1-1; a weak D match, TRBD1 (5 bases). The CDR3 extends over 14 amino acids. Trimming removed 3 bases at V and 3 bases at J, with 11 bases between. Germline V gene lookup returns CDR1 KGHSH and CDR2 LQKENI. This CDR3 is CASSPPGRDTEAFF. The CDR3, as DNA: TGTGCCAGCTCACCCCCGGGGCGGGACACTGAAGCTTTCTTT.

V is TRBV5-1 and J is TRBJ2-5; tentatively, D is TRBD1 or TRBD2 (5 bases each). Germline CDR1 reads SGHRS; CDR2 reads YFSETQ. V lost 9 bases, J lost 5 bases, and 17 bases lay in between. The CDR3 spans 13 residues. This CDR3 is CATGTGPRETQYF. CDR3 DNA: TGCGCCACCGGAACGGGACCCAGGGAGACCCAGTACTTC. Supplemented by reference TRBV5-1 and TRBJ2-5, the full variable domain reads KAGVTQTPRYLIKTRGQQVTLSCSPISGHRSVSWYQQTPGQGLQFLFEYFSETQRNKGNFPGRFSGRQFSNSRSEMNVSTLELGDSALYLCATGTGPRETQYFGPGTRLLVL.

This chain links TRBV7-2 with TRBJ1-3; D is ambiguous. The germline V gene encodes CDR1 SGHTA and CDR2 FQGNSA. This CDR3 is 15 amino acids long. V dropped 5 bases and J dropped 0 bases, with 11 bases sitting between them. The CDR3 DNA reads TGTGCCAGCAGCCAGAGTCAAAGCTCTGGAAACACCATATATTTT. This codes for CASSQSQSSGNTIYF.

V and J are TRBV10-1 and TRBJ1-3; 8 bases match TRBD1. CDR1 and CDR2 (germline): WNHNN, SYGVQD (reference sequence). The CDR3 spans 16 residues. V gave up 6 bases and J gave up 3 bases; unmatched junction bases: 10. The CDR3 coding sequence is TGCGCCAGCAGCCCCTGGACAGGGATTGTTGGAAACACCATATATTTT. It encodes CASSPWTGIVGNTIYF.

The chain links TRBV6-6 to TRBJ2-6, with D perhaps TRBD1 (6 bases). Germline CDR1 and CDR2: MNHNY and SVGAGI (reference sequence). The germline V and J ends were trimmed by 2 bases and 2 bases, with 10 bases remaining between them. This CDR3 is built from 16 residues. DNA of the CDR3: TGTGCCAGCAGTTACCCGCCAGGGGCTGGGGCCAACGTCCTGACTTTC. Amino acid sequence: CASSYPPGAGANVLTF.

About this clone: Other DNA sequences in the sample encode the same CDR3. The V gene is TRBV7-9, the J gene TRBJ1-1; the D is unclear. Germline-derived CDR1 and CDR2 are SEHNR and FQNEAQ (reference sequence). The CDR3 loop spans 13 amino acids. Trimming stripped 1 base from V and 2 bases from J, with 5 bases between. The CDR3 spells CASSLVVNTEAFF. The CDR3 DNA follows: TGTGCCAGCAGCTTAGTAGTAAACACTGAAGCTTTCTTT.

This clone was observed once. The CDR3 region has the DNA TGTGCCAGCAGTTCGCTCCCTATGACAGGGAGGGAAGGCTACACCTTC. Protein sequence: CASSSLPMTGREGYTF. The V call is TRBV28, the J call TRBJ1-2; 7 bases match TRBD1. Germline V lookup: CDR1 MDHEN, CDR2 SYDVKM. J was trimmed by 8 bases and V by 4 bases; bases with no gene match: 16. This CDR3 contains 16 residues.

This chain links TRBV28 with TRBJ2-3; 10 positions agree with TRBD2. The junction had 3 bases not matched to a gene; V was cut back by 3 bases and J by 3 bases. The CDR3 consists of 15 residues. Germline V gene data show CDR1 as MDHEN and CDR2 as SYDVKM. As DNA, the CDR3 is TGTGCCAGCAGTTTCCTAGCGGGAGCAACAGATACGCAGTATTTT. Amino acids: CASSFLAGATDTQYF.

The rearrangement links TRBV4-3 to TRBJ2-2; D is ambiguous. The V end was cut by 0 bases, the J end by 4 bases, with 9 bases between. Per the germline V gene, CDR1 is LGHNA and CDR2 is YSLEER. The CDR3 spans 15 residues. This chain's CDR3 is CASSQEPPGTGELFF. In DNA, the CDR3 is TGCGCCAGCAGCCAAGAACCCCCGGGCACCGGGGAGCTGTTTTTT.

Worth noting for this clone: Other DNA sequences in the sample encode the same CDR3. J is TRBJ2-6 and V is TRBV5-1; D gene ambiguous. V was pared by 1 base and J by 1 base, with 6 bases between. CDR1 SGHRS and CDR2 YFSETQ come from the germline V gene. The CDR3 runs 15 residues. CDR3 loop: CASSLSSSGANVLTF. The CDR3 bases are TGCGCCAGCAGCTTGAGCAGTTCTGGGGCCAACGTCCTGACTTTC.

This clone appeared a few times. The J gene is TRBJ1-1, the V gene TRBV30, with D maybe TRBD1 (5 bases). Per the germline V gene, CDR1 is GTSNPN and CDR2 is SVGIG (reference sequence). V was pared by 5 bases and J by 2 bases, with 15 bases between. The CDR3 has 14 amino acids. The CDR3: CAWARGGGNTEAFF. CDR3 DNA: TGTGCCTGGGCGAGGGGTGGGGGAAACACTGAAGCTTTCTTT.

The chain carries TRBV29-1 and TRBJ2-1, with 10 bases fitting TRBD1. Trimming removed 4 bases from V and 8 bases from J; junction bases left unmatched: 8. From germline, CDR1 is SQVTM and CDR2 ANQGSEA. CDR3 length equals 14 residues. DNA of the CDR3: TGCAGCGTTGCGGGCGGACAGGGGGTGGATGAGCAGTTCTTC. Translation: CSVAGGQGVDEQFF.

The V and J genes are TRBV5-4 and TRBJ2-5; 7 positions match TRBD2. Germline trimming cut 0 bases from V and 3 bases from J; bases unmatched to any gene: 2. This CDR3 has 14 residues. Per germline, CDR1 SGHNT and CDR2 YYREEE (reference sequence). The CDR3 DNA sequence: TGTGCCAGCAGCTTGGGCGGGAGTGAAGAGACCCAGTACTTC. Translated: CASSLGGSEETQYF.

The chain links TRBV5-1 to TRBJ2-7, with a weak D call TRBD1 (6 bases). This CDR3 region has 13 residues. CDR1 and CDR2 (germline): SGHRS, YFSETQ. Trimming took off 4 bases at V and 2 bases at J, with 10 bases between the two ends. The chain's CDR3 is CASSKTGPYEQYF. The CDR3 nucleotides are TGCGCCAGCAGCAAGACAGGCCCCTACGAGCAGTACTTC. Combining the CDR3 with reference TRBV5-1 and TRBJ2-7 gives the whole variable domain KAGVTQTPRYLIKTRGQQVTLSCSPISGHRSVSWYQQTPGQGLQFLFEYFSETQRNKGNFPGRFSGRQFSNSRSEMNVSTLELGDSALYLCASSKTGPYEQYFGPGTRLTVT.

V is TRBV28 and J is TRBJ2-7, with 9 positions matching TRBD2. The V and J ends lost 1 base and 4 bases, in that order; junction bases with no gene match: 20. This CDR3 is built from 20 residues. In germline, CDR1 is MDHEN, CDR2 SYDVKM. This CDR3 reads CASSLFNLGLAGREEYEQYF. The DNA of the CDR3 is TGTGCCAGCAGTTTATTTAATTTGGGGCTAGCGGGAAGGGAGGAGTACGAGCAGTACTTC.

This sequence joins TRBV29-1 and TRBJ2-1; D is uncertain. V was cut by 4 bases and J by 2 bases, with 0 bases left in between. Germline lookup yields CDR1 SQVTM and CDR2 ANQGSEA. The CDR3 consists of 10 residues. The DNA of the CDR3 is TGCAGCGTTGCCTACAATGAGCAGTTCTTC. Translated: CSVAYNEQFF.

The chain couples TRBV28 to TRBJ1-5; a possible D gene is TRBD1 (5 bases). This CDR3 is built from 15 residues. Germline V gene sequence: CDR1 MDHEN, CDR2 SYDVKM. With 6 bases removed from V and 7 bases from J, the gap between germline ends came to 19 bases. CDR3 in amino acids: CASSRDPNPQQPQHF. The CDR3 DNA reads as TGTGCCAGCAGCCGGGACCCAAACCCTCAGCAGCCCCAGCATTTT.

The genes are TRBV5-4 and TRBJ1-2; D call uncertain. The CDR3 sequence is 14 residues long. V gave up 4 bases and J gave up 4 bases, with 14 bases separating them. In germline, CDR1 is SGHNT, CDR2 YYREEE (reference sequence). CDR3 amino acids: CASSVDGASYGYTF. CDR3 DNA sequence: TGTGCCAGCAGCGTGGACGGAGCGTCCTATGGCTACACCTTC.

The rearrangement joins TRBV7-3 to TRBJ2-2; no reliable D call. This CDR3 has 15 residues. V lost 5 bases, J lost 4 bases, and 14 bases lay in between. Germline values: CDR1 SGHTA, CDR2 FQGTGA. This CDR3 reads CASSPQTISTGELFF. DNA for the CDR3: TGTGCCAGCAGCCCCCAAACGATTTCCACCGGGGAGCTGTTTTTT.

V usage is TRBV27 and J usage is TRBJ2-1; weak D call: TRBD2 (5 bases). The ends were cut back, 6 bases at V and 8 bases at J, with 8 bases in the middle. This CDR3 is 11 amino acids long. CDR1 and CDR2 from the germline V gene are MNHEY and SMNVEV (reference sequence). CDR3 sequence reads: CASRLVDEQFF. The CDR3 coding sequence is TGTGCCAGCAGACTAGTCGATGAGCAGTTCTTC.

The chain uses TRBV29-1 and TRBJ1-1; no firm D call. This CDR3 has 13 amino acids. Germline V lookup: CDR1 SQVTM, CDR2 ANQGSEA. The V end lost 7 bases, the J end lost 0 bases, and 12 bases lay between the germline ends. The CDR3 DNA reads TGCAGCGCAAAGAAGTTGGTGAACACTGAAGCTTTCTTT. It specifies CSAKKLVNTEAFF.

The CDR3: CASRGLNTEAFF. In nucleotides, the CDR3 is TGTGCCAGCAGGGGCCTGAACACTGAAGCTTTCTTT. This chain joins TRBV2 and TRBJ1-1, with unresolved D. Trimming removed 6 bases from V and 0 bases from J, with 5 bases in between. Germline V lookup: CDR1 SNHLY, CDR2 FYNNEI. The CDR3 totals 12 residues.

The chain has TRBV7-8 and TRBJ1-5, with D possibly TRBD1 on 6 matching bases. Deletions cut 5 bases from V and 3 bases from J, with 23 bases between. Germline V gene lookup returns CDR1 SGHVS and CDR2 FQNEAQ. The CDR3 is made up of 18 amino acids. The CDR3 coding sequence is TGTGCCAGCAGCCCTTTGGTTCAGGGGCCCCGGCCCAATCAGCCCCAGCATTTT. Translated: CASSPLVQGPRPNQPQHF.

This clone was seen a handful of times. The CDR3 protein is CASSRARQGRAFF. The CDR3, as DNA: TGTGCCAGCAGCCGAGCCCGACAGGGGAGAGCTTTCTTT. The chain combines TRBV5-6 with TRBJ1-1; 8 positions match TRBD1. The CDR3 runs 13 residues. V shed 4 bases, J shed 10 bases, and the junction held 9 bases outside the gene matches. Germline V lookup: CDR1 SGHDT, CDR2 YYEEEE.

V usage is TRBV18 and J usage is TRBJ2-5; D gene uncertain. This CDR3 spans 14 amino acids. Per the germline V gene, CDR1 is KGHSH and CDR2 is LQKENI. V lost 0 bases and J lost 5, with 10 bases in between. The CDR3 loop is CASSPPGLRETQYF. The DNA of the CDR3 is TGTGCCAGCTCACCACCAGGATTACGTGAGACCCAGTACTTC.

The chain couples TRBV6-5 to TRBJ1-1, with 7 positions matching TRBD1. Trimming at V came to 0 bases and at J to 10 bases, leaving 14 bases not matched to a gene. The germline gives CDR1 MNHEY, CDR2 SVGAGI. The length of the CDR3 is 16 residues. In nucleotides, the CDR3 is TGTGCCAGCAGTTACTCGAGCGCGACAGGGATCCTGAGAGCTTTCTTT. Translated, it gives CASSYSSATGILRAFF.